These T cell receptor beta chains were read from a single sample in a study of blood T cell repertoires in COVID-19. Profiled with immunoSEQ multiplex PCR; TCRdb holds only in-frame clones, not every one. Of tens of thousands of clones listed, more than 90% are singletons. The sequenced material came from peripheral blood. The receptors derive from a human donor in a cohort sampled during active COVID-19. Each CDR3 is given with its conserved first and last residue. The D gene is left open where the match is weak. Clone size appears in some rows only: once, few, many, or a class for an expanded clone.

clone_size	v_call	d_call	j_call	cdr3_aa	cdr3_nt
.	TRBV7-6	.	TRBJ1-1	CASTSPSQDDDFEAFF	TGTGCCAGCACCTCCCCCTCTCAGGATGACGATTTTGAAGCTTTCTTT
.	TRBV5-1	.	TRBJ1-4	CASSPGFATNEKLFF	TGCGCCAGCAGCCCAGGTTTTGCAACTAATGAAAAACTGTTTTTT
.	TRBV25-1	.	TRBJ1-2	CASSGGETVYGYTF	TGTGCCAGCAGTGGCGGGGAGACGGTCTATGGCTACACCTTC
.	TRBV6-5	.	TRBJ2-7	CASSYNREYEQYF	TGTGCCAGCAGTTACAACAGGGAGTACGAGCAGTACTTC
.	TRBV5-4	.	TRBJ1-2	CASSFWGEYGYTF	TGTGCCAGCAGCTTTTGGGGAGAATATGGCTACACCTTC
.	TRBV7-9	.	TRBJ1-1	CASSYDSLDTEAFF	TGTGCCAGCAGCTACGACAGCCTAGACACTGAAGCTTTCTTT
.	TRBV28	TRBD1	TRBJ1-1	CASSLDLRQGGGAFF	TGTGCCAGCAGTTTAGATCTCCGACAGGGTGGCGGAGCTTTCTTT
few	TRBV12-5	.	TRBJ1-5	CASGLSGVSNQPQHF	TGTGCTAGTGGTTTGTCAGGGGTTAGCAATCAGCCCCAGCATTTT
once	TRBV5-6	.	TRBJ1-4	CASSLQGNEKLFF	TGTGCCAGCAGCTTACAGGGAAATGAAAAACTGTTTTTT
.	TRBV19	TRBD1	TRBJ1-2	CASSVGGTGGAARGYTF	TGTGCCAGTAGTGTCGGGGGGACAGGGGGCGCGGCTCGCGGCTACACCTTC
.	TRBV21-1	.	TRBJ2-5	CASSNDLRTRPRETQYF	TGTGCCAGCAGCAACGACCTGAGGACAAGGCCCCGGGAGACCCAGTACTTC
.	TRBV18	.	TRBJ1-1	CASSPPVSGVVFF	TGTGCCAGCTCACCACCGGTATCGGGGGTAGTGTTCTTT
.	TRBV24-1	TRBD1	TRBJ2-7	CATSAPGTGGIYEQYF	TGTGCCACCAGTGCCCCCGGGACAGGGGGAATTTACGAGCAGTACTTC
once	TRBV6-1	TRBD2	TRBJ2-3	CASSELWGRGGPNTDTQYF	TGTGCCAGCAGTGAATTATGGGGCCGGGGGGGGCCTAACACAGATACGCAGTATTTT
.	TRBV6-5	.	TRBJ2-1	CASTRARGRTNEQFF	TGTGCCAGCACCAGAGCGAGGGGGAGAACGAATGAGCAGTTCTTC
.	TRBV29-1	.	TRBJ2-2	CSASTGFNTGELFF	TGCAGCGCTTCTACAGGGTTTAACACCGGGGAGCTGTTTTTT
.	TRBV9	TRBD2	TRBJ2-7	CASSPNGLAGRTHEQYF	TGTGCCAGCAGCCCAAATGGGCTAGCGGGACGTACCCACGAGCAGTACTTC
few	TRBV4-1	.	TRBJ1-2	CASSQSWGAREVEGYTF	TGCGCCAGCAGCCAATCTTGGGGCGCCAGGGAAGTTGAGGGCTACACCTTC
.	TRBV5-1	.	TRBJ2-5	CASSAAGTHQETQYF	TGCGCCAGCAGCGCAGCCGGGACACACCAAGAGACCCAGTACTTC
once	TRBV10-3	TRBD2	TRBJ2-3	CAISDSSGPDTQYF	TGTGCCATCAGTGATTCTAGCGGGCCAGATACGCAGTATTTT
.	TRBV28	TRBD1	TRBJ1-1	CASSVYRGVGTEAFF	TGTGCCAGCAGTGTCTACAGGGGAGTGGGCACTGAAGCTTTCTTT
.	TRBV5-6	.	TRBJ1-4	CASSIPGQGDEKLFF	TGTGCCAGCAGCATCCCGGGACAAGGCGATGAAAAACTGTTTTTT
.	TRBV4-1	TRBD1	TRBJ1-4	CASSQTRDRGEKYEKLFF	TGCGCCAGCAGCCAGACCCGGGACAGGGGCGAGAAATATGAAAAACTGTTTTTT
.	TRBV9	TRBD1	TRBJ1-1	CASSVNPTGTGYTEAFF	TGTGCCAGCAGCGTCAACCCGACAGGGACGGGATACACTGAAGCTTTCTTT
.	TRBV10-3	TRBD1	TRBJ2-5	CAIMEGQGLGTQYF	TGTGCCATCATGGAGGGACAGGGGTTGGGGACCCAGTACTTC
.	TRBV18	.	TRBJ2-3	CASSPNWEDTQYF	TGTGCCAGCTCACCCAATTGGGAGGATACGCAGTATTTT
once	TRBV4-1	.	TRBJ2-3	CASSYTQVMYSTDTQYF	TGCGCCAGCAGCTACACTCAGGTTATGTATAGCACAGATACGCAGTATTTT